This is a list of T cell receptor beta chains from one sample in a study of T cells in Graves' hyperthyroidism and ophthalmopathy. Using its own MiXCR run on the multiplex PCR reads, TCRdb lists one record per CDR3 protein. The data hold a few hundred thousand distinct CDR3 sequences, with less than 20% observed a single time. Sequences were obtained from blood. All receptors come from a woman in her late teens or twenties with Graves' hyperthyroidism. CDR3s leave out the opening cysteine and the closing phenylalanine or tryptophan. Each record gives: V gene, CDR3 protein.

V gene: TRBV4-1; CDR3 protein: ASSQDSGEETQY
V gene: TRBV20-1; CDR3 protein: SARDLGGSTDTQY
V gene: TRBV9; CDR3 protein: ASSVPTSGVGTDTQY
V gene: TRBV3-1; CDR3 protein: ASSQASSEKLF
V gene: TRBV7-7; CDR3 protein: ASSLGTGGSLSGANVLT
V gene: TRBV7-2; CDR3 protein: ASSPAGGFYTGELF
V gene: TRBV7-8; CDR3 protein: ASSPWRAGGTDTQY
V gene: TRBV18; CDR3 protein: ASSPLGPAGYT
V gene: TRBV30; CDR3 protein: AWQSWAGRGGTGELF
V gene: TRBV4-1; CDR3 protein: ASSQDVGVLSYNEQF
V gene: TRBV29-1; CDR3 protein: SVDSGRGQETQY
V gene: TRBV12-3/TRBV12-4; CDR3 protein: ANSLLRTGGGYT
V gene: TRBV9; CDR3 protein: ASSVGPGVLNTEAF
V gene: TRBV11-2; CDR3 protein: ASSLDPGDTQY
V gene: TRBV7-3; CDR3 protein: ASSPPGPHNEQF
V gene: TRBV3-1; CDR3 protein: ASSQDSTSGSNEQF
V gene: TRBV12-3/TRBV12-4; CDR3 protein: ASSSWTGGETQY
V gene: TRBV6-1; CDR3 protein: ASRRGGIDTGELF
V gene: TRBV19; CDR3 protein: ASSIAAGSYEQY
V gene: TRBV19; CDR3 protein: ASSPGRSTSNQPQH
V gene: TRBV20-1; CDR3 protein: SARVAGTYEQY
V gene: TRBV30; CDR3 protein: AWSVSGDEQF
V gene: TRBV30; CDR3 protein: AWDRGWSEQY
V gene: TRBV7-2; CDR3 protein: ASSFGTQETQY
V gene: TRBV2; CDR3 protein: ASSAGQGVEETQY
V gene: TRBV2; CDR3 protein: ASIGGTSKETQY
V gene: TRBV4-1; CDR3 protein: ASSQEGTSGVIQY
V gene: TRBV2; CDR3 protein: ASSGTGGNGNTIY